This record looks at one T cell receptor (beta chain) sequence and its context. The antigen remains undetermined. The CDR3 spans 16 residues. The V gene end was trimmed by 2 bases and the J gene end by 5 bases; junction bases not matched to a gene: 11. CDR1 is MNHNY, CDR2 SVGAGI, per germline (reference sequence). The source of the sample is a study of T cells in Graves' hyperthyroidism and ophthalmopathy. Amplification of TCR beta CDR3 regions was performed using RNA transcripts as template. When the TCR CDR3 underwent first-round RT-PCR, the HTBI primer set was used. Each CDR3 protein is one row after TCRdb ran MiXCR on the multiplex PCR reads. The table records about 660,000 distinct CDR3 sequences, about 45% of them present only once. Notes on the study in general: In blood, most of the thyroid clonotypes expanded above 0.001 were also present. Ophthalmopathy was identified by the model a median around 6.3 months ahead of onset.

Exclusion criteria comprised uncontrolled infection, other autoimmune disease, pregnancy or lactation. Thyroid ultrasound and orbital computed tomography, with clinical symptoms and serum thyroxine and TRAb, informed diagnoses. Sequencing was carried out using peripheral blood or thyroid tissue (not recorded which). The genes are TRBV6-6 and TRBJ2-7; 8 positions agree with TRBD1. This clonotype was obtained from an adult man with Graves' disease, either hyperthyroidism or ophthalmopathy (not recorded which). Here the CDR3 reads CASSYQARTGLHEQYF. The DNA of the CDR3 is TGTGCCAGCAGTTACCAGGCCCGGACAGGGCTGCACGAGCAGTACTTC.